The 5 T cell receptor beta chains below were found in one sample sequenced in a study of blood T cell repertoires in COVID-19. The repertoire was sequenced with immunoSEQ multiplex PCR; TCRdb's copy has only in-frame clones and lacks some. This table holds 64,000 or so clones, roughly 93% found once. Sequenced sample: peripheral blood. These receptors all stem from a human donor in a cohort sampled during active COVID-19.

This clone was seen only once. The chain uses TRBV7-8 and TRBJ2-1; TRBD1 is a possible D gene (6 bases). Between the trimmed V and J ends, which lost 3 bases and 4 bases, there was a span of 10 bases. The length of the CDR3 is 14 residues. Germline-derived CDR1 and CDR2 are SGHVS and FQNEAQ. The CDR3 DNA follows: TGTGCCAGCAGCTTGGGACAACCTTACAATGAGCAGTTCTTC. It specifies CASSLGQPYNEQFF.

This chain links TRBV10-2 with TRBJ2-2; TRBD1 matches at 12 bases. The CDR3 contains 19 residues. V lost 4 bases to trimming and J lost 4 bases; unmatched junction nucleotides: 13. From germline, CDR1 is WSHSY and CDR2 SAAADI. The CDR3 loop is CASSVLGQGARGTTGELFF. The CDR3, as DNA: TGCGCCAGCAGTGTGCTGGGACAGGGGGCGCGAGGAACCACCGGGGAGCTGTTTTTT.

The chain carries TRBV9 and TRBJ2-7; 8 bases map to TRBD1. Germline CDR1 reads SGDLS; CDR2 reads YYNGEE. V dropped 4 bases and J dropped 4; count of bases not matched to a gene: 7. The CDR3 length is 14 residues. Here the CDR3 reads CASSPPGGVYEQYF. The CDR3 bases are TGTGCCAGCAGCCCACCAGGGGGCGTATACGAGCAGTACTTC.

The chain recombines TRBV9 with TRBJ2-7, with 10 positions matching TRBD2. The germline V gene encodes CDR1 SGDLS and CDR2 YYNGEE. V dropped 3 bases and J dropped 1; count of bases not matched to a gene: 10. The CDR3 has 17 amino acids. The CDR3, as DNA: TGTGCCAGCAGCGCAGGAACCGGGACTAGCGTTTCCTACGAGCAGTACTTC. Protein sequence: CASSAGTGTSVSYEQYF. Supplemented by reference TRBV9 and TRBJ2-7, the full variable domain reads DSGVTQTPKHLITATGQRVTLRCSPRSGDLSVYWYQQSLDQGLQFLIQYYNGEERAKGNILERFSAQQFPDLHSELNLSSLELGDSALYFCASSAGTGTSVSYEQYFGPGTRLTVT.

This clone showed up just once. J is TRBJ2-4 and V is TRBV2; D perhaps matches TRBD2 (6 bases). The germline V gene encodes CDR1 SNHLY and CDR2 FYNNEI. CDR3 length equals 14 residues. V was pared by 7 bases and J by 0 bases, with 10 bases between. The CDR3 sequence: CASNRGLAKNIQYF. The CDR3, as DNA: TGTGCCAGCAATCGGGGACTAGCCAAAAACATTCAGTACTTC.